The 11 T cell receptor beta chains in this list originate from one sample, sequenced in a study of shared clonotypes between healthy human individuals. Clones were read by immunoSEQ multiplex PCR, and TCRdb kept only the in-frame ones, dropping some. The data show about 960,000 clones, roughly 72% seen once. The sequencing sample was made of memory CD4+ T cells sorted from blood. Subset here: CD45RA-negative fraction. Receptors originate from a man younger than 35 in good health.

Here the CDR3 DNA reads TGTGCCAGCAGCGTAGCCTTAAGACTAGCGGGGTCCAATGAGCAGTTCTTC. It translates to CASSVALRLAGSNEQFF. The rearrangement joins TRBV9 to TRBJ2-1; TRBD2 aligns across 11 bases. The germline CDR1 and CDR2 sequences are SGDLS and YYNGEE. This CDR3 is built from 17 residues. Trimming removed 0 bases from V and 6 bases from J; junction bases left unmatched: 8.

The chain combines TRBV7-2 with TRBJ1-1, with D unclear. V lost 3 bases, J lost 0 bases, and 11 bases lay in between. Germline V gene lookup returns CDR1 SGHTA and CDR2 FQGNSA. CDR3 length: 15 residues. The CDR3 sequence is CASSLAGGVNTEAFF. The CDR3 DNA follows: TGTGCCAGCAGCTTGGCCGGCGGGGTGAACACTGAAGCTTTCTTT.

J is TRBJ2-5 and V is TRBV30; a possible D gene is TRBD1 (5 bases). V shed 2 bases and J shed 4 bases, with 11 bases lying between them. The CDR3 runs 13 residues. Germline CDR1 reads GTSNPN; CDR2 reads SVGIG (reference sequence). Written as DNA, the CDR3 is TGTGCCTGGAGTCAGGGTACCGTAGAGACCCAGTACTTC. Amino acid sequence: CAWSQGTVETQYF.

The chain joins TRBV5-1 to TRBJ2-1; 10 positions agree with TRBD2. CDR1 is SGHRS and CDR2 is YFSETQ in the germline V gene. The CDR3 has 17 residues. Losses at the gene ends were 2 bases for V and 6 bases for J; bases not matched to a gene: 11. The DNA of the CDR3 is TGCGCCAGCAGCTTTCAGGCTAGCGGGGGCCCCGGCAATGAGCAGTTCTTC. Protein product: CASSFQASGGPGNEQFF. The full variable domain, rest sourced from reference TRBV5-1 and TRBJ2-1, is KAGVTQTPRYLIKTRGQQVTLSCSPISGHRSVSWYQQTPGQGLQFLFEYFSETQRNKGNFPGRFSGRQFSNSRSEMNVSTLELGDSALYLCASSFQASGGPGNEQFFGPGTRLTVL.

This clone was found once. The CDR3: CASSQDYPIMGELFF. The CDR3 region has the DNA TGCGCCAGCAGCCAAGATTACCCCATCATGGGGGAGCTGTTTTTT. The chain uses TRBV4-1 and TRBJ2-2; D is unclear. Germline assignment: CDR1 MGHRA and CDR2 YSYEKL. The CDR3 covers 15 residues. The ends were cut back, 0 bases at V and 8 bases at J, with 13 bases in the middle.

CDR3: CASSVVGGWKTEAFF. As DNA, the CDR3 is TGTGCCAGCAGCGTAGTCGGGGGTTGGAAGACTGAAGCTTTCTTT. J is TRBJ1-1 and V is TRBV9; perhaps TRBD1 as D (5 bases). Germline values: CDR1 SGDLS, CDR2 YYNGEE. The CDR3 loop spans 15 amino acids. V was trimmed by 0 bases and J by 5 bases, leaving 14 bases between them.

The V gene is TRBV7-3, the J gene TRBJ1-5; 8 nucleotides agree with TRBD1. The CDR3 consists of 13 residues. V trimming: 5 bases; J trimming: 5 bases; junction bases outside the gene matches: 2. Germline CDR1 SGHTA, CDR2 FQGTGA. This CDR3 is CASSPDRDQPQHF. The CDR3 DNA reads TGTGCCAGCAGCCCGGACAGGGATCAGCCCCAGCATTTT. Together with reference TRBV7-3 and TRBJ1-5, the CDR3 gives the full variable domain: GAGVSQTPSNKVTEKGKYVELRCDPISGHTALYWYRQSLGQGPEFLIYFQGTGAADDSGLPNDRFFAVRPEGSVSTLKIQRTERGDSAVYLCASSPDRDQPQHFGDGTRLSIL.

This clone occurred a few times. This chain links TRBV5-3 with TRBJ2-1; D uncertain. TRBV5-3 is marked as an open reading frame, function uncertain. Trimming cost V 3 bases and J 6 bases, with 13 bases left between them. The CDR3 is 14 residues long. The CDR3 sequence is CARSSLDQSNEQFF. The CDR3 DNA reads TGTGCCAGAAGCTCGTTAGATCAGTCCAATGAGCAGTTCTTC.

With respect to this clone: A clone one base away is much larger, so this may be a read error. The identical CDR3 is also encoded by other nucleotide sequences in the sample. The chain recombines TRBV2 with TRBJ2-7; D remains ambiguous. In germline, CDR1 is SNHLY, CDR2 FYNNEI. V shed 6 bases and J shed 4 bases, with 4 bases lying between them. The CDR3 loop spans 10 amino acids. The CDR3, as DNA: TGTGCCAGCAGGGAGTACGAGCAGTACTTC. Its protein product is CASREYEQYF.

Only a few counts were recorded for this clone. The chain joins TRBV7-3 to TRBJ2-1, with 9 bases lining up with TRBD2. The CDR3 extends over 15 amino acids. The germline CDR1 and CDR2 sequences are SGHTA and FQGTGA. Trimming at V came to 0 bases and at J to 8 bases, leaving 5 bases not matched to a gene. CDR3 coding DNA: TGTGCCAGCAGCTTAACGTTAGGGACTAGCTATGAGCAGTTCTTC. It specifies CASSLTLGTSYEQFF.

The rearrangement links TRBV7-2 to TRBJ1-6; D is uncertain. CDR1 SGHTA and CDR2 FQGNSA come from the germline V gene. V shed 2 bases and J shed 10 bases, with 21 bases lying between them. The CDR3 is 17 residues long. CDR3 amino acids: CASSLMGLEKIGSPLHF. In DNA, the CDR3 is TGTGCCAGCAGCTTAATGGGCTTGGAAAAGATTGGGTCACCCCTCCACTTT.